These T cell receptor beta chains were read from a single sample in a study of PD-1 and CTLA-4 blockade in melanoma. Profiled with immunoSEQ multiplex PCR; TCRdb holds only in-frame clones, not every one. The data hold 25,000 to 40,000 clones, with roughly nine tenths observed a single time. Material: CD8+ T cells from peripheral blood, obtained from a patient given anti-PD-1 treatment. The origin of the receptors is a human donor with melanoma. Each CDR3 is given with its conserved first and last residue. Each record gives: CDR3 length, D gene, J gene, clone size, V gene, CDR3 DNA, CDR3 protein. A D gene is named only where the DNA matches it firmly. Where a row states a size, it is once, few, many or the class of an expanded clone; other rows omit it.

15	NA	TRBJ2-7	NA	TRBV4-1	TGCGCCAGCAGCCAAGATGGGGGGATTGACTACGAGCAGTACTTC	CASSQDGGIDYEQYF
16	TRBD1	TRBJ2-5	NA	TRBV28	TGTGCCAGCAGTGCCGGGACAGGGGATTTGAAAGAGACCCAGTACTTC	CASSAGTGDLKETQYF
16	NA	TRBJ1-2	NA	TRBV5-1	TGCGCCAGCAGCCCTAGGGACGCCTCGGGTGACTATGGCTACACCTTC	CASSPRDASGDYGYTF
14	NA	TRBJ2-7	NA	TRBV4-1	TGCGCCAGCAGCCAAGTTGACGGGGGAAACGAGCAGTACTTC	CASSQVDGGNEQYF
11	NA	TRBJ1-2	NA	TRBV7-9	TGTGCCAGCAGCGCATCCTATGGCTACACCTTC	CASSASYGYTF
13	NA	TRBJ2-5	once	TRBV28	TGTGCCAGCAGTTTAGCCGGCGGGGAGACCCAGTACTTC	CASSLAGGETQYF
16	TRBD1	TRBJ2-4	NA	TRBV7-9	TGTGCCAGCAGCGGGAATTGGACAGGGGGCCAAAACATTCAGTACTTC	CASSGNWTGGQNIQYF
13	TRBD1	TRBJ2-7	NA	TRBV28	TGTGCCAGCAGTCTAAACGGACAGGCCGAGCAGTACTTC	CASSLNGQAEQYF
14	NA	TRBJ1-5	NA	TRBV27	TGTGCCAGCAGCTCTGATCCCAAGGATCAGCCCCAGCATTTT	CASSSDPKDQPQHF
13	NA	TRBJ1-5	once	TRBV12-3/TRBV12-4	TGTGCCAGCAGTTTGGGCCGCAATCAGCCCCAGCATTTT	CASSLGRNQPQHF
15	NA	TRBJ2-5	NA	TRBV15	TGTGCCACCAGCAGAGATCTTGTATCTCGGGAGACCCAGTACTTC	CATSRDLVSRETQYF
15	NA	TRBJ2-2	medium-sized	TRBV2	TGTGCCAGCAGCGTACAGGGTTCGGACACCGGGGAGCTGTTTTTT	CASSVQGSDTGELFF
13	NA	TRBJ2-7	once	TRBV30	TGTGCCTGTAGGACAGTCGCAAACTACGAGCAGTACTTC	CACRTVANYEQYF